The 5 T cell receptor beta chains presented below share a single source sample, sequenced in a study of OX40 agonist ivuxolimab in advanced cancers. Method: immunoSEQ multiplex PCR; TCRdb's copy keeps in-frame clones and lacks some. The data contain under 85,000 clones, 84% of them singletons. The specimen comprised CD4+ or CD8+ T cells sorted from blood, sampled in a trial of the OX40 agonist ivuxolimab. All receptors come from an adult with an advanced solid tumor such as melanoma, head and neck, liver or kidney cancer.

V and J are TRBV7-6 and TRBJ1-1, with TRBD1 matching 7 bases. This CDR3 contains 13 residues. After removal of 6 bases from V and 6 bases from J, the junction contained 7 bases not matched to a gene. Per the germline V gene, CDR1 is SGHVS and CDR2 is FNYEAQ. This CDR3 reads CASSTDRAAEAFF. CDR3 nucleotides: TGTGCCAGCAGTACCGACAGGGCGGCTGAAGCTTTCTTT.

The gene calls are TRBV7-2 and TRBJ1-4; TRBD1 matches at 11 bases. This CDR3 has 16 residues. V lost 2 bases, J lost 8 bases, and 7 bases stayed unmatched. Germline loops: CDR1 SGHTA, CDR2 FQGNSA. The CDR3 region is CASSLRGQGAREKLFF. The CDR3 coding sequence is TGTGCCAGCAGCTTAAGAGGACAGGGGGCTCGAGAAAAACTGTTTTTT. The full variable domain, its missing parts supplied by reference TRBV7-2 and TRBJ1-4, is GAGVSQSPSNKVTEKGKDVELRCDPISGHTALYWYRQSLGQGLEFLIYFQGNSAPDKSGLPSDRFSAERTGGSVSTLTIQRTQQEDSAVYLCASSLRGQGAREKLFFGSGTQLSVL.

This chain uses TRBV19 with TRBJ1-1, with 7 nucleotides matching TRBD1. CDR1 is LNHDA and CDR2 is SQIVND in the germline V gene (reference sequence). The CDR3 has 17 amino acids. Unmatched junction bases numbered 17, after V lost 8 bases and J lost 2 bases. CDR3 bases: TGTGCCAGTCACATGGACAGGACGAGACAGACCAACACTGAAGCTTTCTTT. This encodes CASHMDRTRQTNTEAFF.

The genes are TRBV5-1 and TRBJ1-4, with TRBD1 matching 7 bases. The CDR3 spans 16 residues. V was clipped by 1 base and J by 0 bases; unmatched bases: 3. CDR1 is SGHRS and CDR2 is YFSETQ in the germline V gene. CDR3 nucleotide sequence: TGCGCCAGCAGCTTGAAGGGGGCAGCAACTAATGAAAAACTGTTTTTT. It yields the protein CASSLKGAATNEKLFF.

This sequence joins TRBV11-2 and TRBJ2-7, with 9 bases lining up with TRBD1. V shed 3 bases and J 3 bases; nucleotides not matched to a gene: 3. Per the germline V gene, CDR1 is SGHAT and CDR2 is FQNNGV. This CDR3 has 14 amino acids. The CDR3 reads CASSFTTGGYEQYF. In nucleotides, the CDR3 is TGTGCCAGCAGCTTCACGACAGGGGGCTACGAGCAGTACTTC.